This T cell receptor beta chain was identified in a study of beta chain features in type 1 diabetes. Overall study results and limits: Healthy donors had naive, central memory and Treg TCRB repertoires that appeared less similar than those seen among patients. Type 1 diabetes patients showed a moderate but significant shortening of TCRB CDR3s in all four CD4+ subsets.

Reverse transcribing all isolated RNA meant expressed TCRB transcripts were sequenced. The table came from immunoSEQ multiplex PCR; TCRdb's copy has only in-frame clones and leaves some out. The sample includes under 300,000 clones, about a tenth of them seen just once. This clone has a handful of counts. No antigen is known for it. CDR1 and CDR2 from the germline V gene are SNHLY and FYNNEI. CDR3 size: 14 residues. V gave up 8 bases and J gave up 1 base; unmatched junction bases: 5. Sorting of CD4+ naive, central memory, regulatory and stem cell-like memory cells was performed via CD45RO/CCR7/CD25/CD127/CD95/CD27.

The TCR originated in a man younger than 40 with type 1 diabetes. Sequencing input: naive CD4+ T cells from blood. The chain employs TRBV2 and TRBJ2-3, with 8 bases matching TRBD2. The CDR3 loop is CASREGGRTDTQYF. In DNA form, the CDR3 reads TGTGCCAGCCGGGAGGGAGGACGCACAGATACGCAGTATTTT. Complete variable domain (other parts from reference TRBV2 and TRBJ2-3): EPEVTQTPSHQVTQMGQEVILRCVPISNHLYFYWYRQILGQKVEFLVSFYNNEISEKSEIFDDQFSVERPDGSNFTLKIRSTKLEDSAMYFCASREGGRTDTQYFGPGTRLTVL.